The 8 T cell receptor beta chains in this list originate from one sample, sequenced in a study of T-cell memory formation after mild COVID-19 (dated by TCRdb to 2020 to 2023). The method behind the library was 5' RACE. Sequencing was carried out with an Illumina NovaSeq 6000. Using fastp trimming at Q25 and MiXCR clonotype assembly, TCRdb reanalyzed the public sequencing data and kept in-frame beta chains. Each entry is one CDR3 protein sequence, shown with its most common DNA and genes. The sample table records fewer than 650,000 distinct CDR3 sequences; roughly 20% of these occur just once. The ten most abundant clones make up around 9.2% of the sample. The sample consisted of PBMCs or a T cell subset sorted from them (not recorded which). These receptors all stem from an adult woman who had mild COVID-19 (a few samples of this study predate the infection). The sample titles of this study are shuffled in the database, so cell type and time point are left out; the donor was told from shared clones.

This chain connects TRBV7-3 to TRBJ2-2; possibly TRBD2 for D (7 bases). The V end lost 4 bases, the J end lost 4 bases, and 13 bases lay between the germline ends. Germline CDR1 is SGHTA and CDR2 is FQGTGA. This CDR3 spans 15 amino acids. In DNA form, the CDR3 reads TGTGCCAGCAGCTGGGGGGGCGCCGGCACCGGGGAGCTGTTTTTT. It codes for CASSWGGAGTGELFF.

V is TRBV25-1 and J is TRBJ2-3, with 8 bases lining up with TRBD2. The V gene's germline CDR1 is MGHDK and CDR2 SYGVNS. There are 15 residues in the CDR3. The junction had 11 bases not matched to a gene; V was cut back by 2 bases and J by 10 bases. CDR3 DNA: TGTGCCAGCAGTGAACTCGGATCTGGGCGGGAGGCGCAGTATTTT. Its translation: CASSELGSGREAQYF.

This clonotype was observed a few times. V and J are TRBV7-3 and TRBJ1-1; 8 nucleotides match TRBD1. V shed 3 bases and J 8 bases; nucleotides not matched to a gene: 5. The germline V gene encodes CDR1 SGHTA and CDR2 FQGTGA. This CDR3 contains 13 residues. CDR3 DNA: TGTGCCAGCAGCTTTGGACAGGGAGTCGAAGCTTTCTTT. Protein sequence: CASSFGQGVEAFF.

DNA for the CDR3: TGCAGTGCTAGGAGGTCCTTAGCGAGCACCGGGGAGCTGTTTTTT. This translates into CSARRSLASTGELFF. The chain carries TRBV20-1 and TRBJ2-2, with D perhaps matching TRBD2 (5 bases). V was cut by 3 bases and J by 4 bases, with 15 bases left in between. This CDR3 region has 15 residues. Per germline, CDR1 DFQATT and CDR2 SNEGSKA (reference sequence).

The V gene is TRBV7-2, the J gene TRBJ2-2; D gene uncertain. The CDR3 contains 14 residues. Per the germline V gene, CDR1 is SGHTA and CDR2 is FQGNSA. Between the trimmed V and J ends, which lost 5 bases and 5 bases, there was a span of 12 bases. This CDR3 reads CASSPLRRTGELFF. The DNA for the CDR3 is TGTGCCAGCAGCCCGTTGAGGCGTACCGGGGAGCTGTTTTTT. Supplemented by reference TRBV7-2 and TRBJ2-2, the full variable domain reads GAGVSQSPSNKVTEKGKDVELRCDPISGHTALYWYRQSLGQGLEFLIYFQGNSAPDKSGLPSDRFSAERTGGSVSTLTIQRTQQEDSAVYLCASSPLRRTGELFFGEGSRLTVL.

This clonotype was detected only a few times. The chain has TRBV18 and TRBJ2-2; unclear D gene. V was shortened by 3 bases and J by 4 bases, with 9 bases between the two germline ends. The CDR3 is 14 amino acids. CDR1 is KGHSH, CDR2 LQKENI, per germline. CDR3 nucleotide sequence: TGTGCCAGCTCACCGTCTCAGGTCACCGGGGAGCTGTTTTTT. It yields the protein CASSPSQVTGELFF. Combining the CDR3 with reference TRBV18 and TRBJ2-2 gives the whole variable domain NAGVMQNPRHLVRRRGQEARLRCSPMKGHSHVYWYRQLPEEGLKFMVYLQKENIIDESGMPKERFSAEFPKEGPSILRIQQVVRGDSAAYFCASSPSQVTGELFFGEGSRLTVL.

This clonotype turned up a few times. This chain uses TRBV11-2 with TRBJ2-7; TRBD2 agrees at 8 bases. V gave up 4 bases and J gave up 3 bases; unmatched junction bases: 8. CDR3 size: 15 residues. CDR1 SGHAT and CDR2 FQNNGV come from the germline V gene. CDR3 coding DNA: TGTGCCAGCAGCTCCGTGAAGGCGGGAGGCTACGAGCAGTACTTC. It yields the protein CASSSVKAGGYEQYF. Full variable domain (rest looked up from reference TRBV11-2 and TRBJ2-7): EAGVAQSPRYKIIEKRQSVAFWCNPISGHATLYWYQQILGQGPKLLIQFQNNGVVDDSQLPKDRFSAERLKGVDSTLKIQPAKLEDSAVYLCASSSVKAGGYEQYFGPGTRLTVT.

This clonotype came up a few times. The rearrangement joins TRBV5-1 to TRBJ1-1; possibly TRBD1 for D (6 bases). V shed 4 bases and J shed 0 bases, with 10 bases lying between them. Germline V CDR1 and CDR2: SGHRS, YFSETQ. The CDR3 spans 14 residues. CDR3 loop: CASSAGVLNTEAFF. The CDR3 bases are TGCGCCAGCAGCGCAGGGGTCCTGAACACTGAAGCTTTCTTT.